The rows below give T cell receptor beta chains drawn from one sample of a study of T cell responses to AZD1222 COVID-19 vaccine. Profiling relied on immunoSEQ multiplex PCR, and the TCRdb table lists in-frame clones only, not all of them. This table has 150,000 to 200,000 clones, approximately 90% appearing once. The sample in question was peripheral blood, obtained 28 days after the second AZD1222 dose. The receptor source for this set is an adult who received the AZD1222 COVID-19 vaccine. The CDR3 runs from the conserved cysteine through the conserved F or W.

TRBJ1-3 TRBV7-3 CASAVGSGNTIYF
TRBJ1-1 TRBV19 CASGLGALTEAFF
TRBJ2-7 TRBV27 CASSPWVSSYEQYF
TRBJ2-7 TRBV7-9 CASSFESSYEQYF
TRBJ2-5 TRBV5-1 CASSLVLAGTPGETQYF
TRBJ1-4 TRBV5-5 CASSLLQGAVEKLFF
TRBJ2-3 TRBV7-8 CASSSGGGLFSTDTQYF
TRBJ1-4 TRBV12-3/TRBV12-4 CASSLFNEKLFF
TRBJ1-1 TRBV7-9 CASSTQGGGTEAFF
TRBJ2-2 TRBV10-2 CASGRTGDTGELFF
TRBJ2-1 TRBV5-1 CASSLSGTTTYNEQFF
TRBJ1-2 TRBV7-9 CASSLRRLGQGGYGYTF
TRBJ2-3 TRBV6-6 CASSSTGFRTDTQYF
TRBJ1-6 TRBV27 CASSSGGAGYSPLHF
TRBJ1-1 TRBV4-1 CASSQALGTGKSSEAFF
TRBJ2-7 TRBV14 CASSKMRALVYEQYF